These T cell receptor beta chains were read from a single sample in a study of lymphopenia after photon versus proton radiotherapy. Assay used: immunoSEQ multiplex PCR; TCRdb lists only in-frame clones, some missing. The sample shows about 68,000 clones, roughly 93% of them seen only once. Here the sequenced sample was peripheral blood, taken from a patient treated with photon-based radiotherapy. The receptors were gathered from an older woman with pancreatic cancer. The CDR3 runs from the conserved cysteine through the conserved F or W. A D gene is named only where the DNA matches it firmly. A clone size is listed for some rows: how often the clone was seen (once, few, many), or a class if it is expanded.

CDR3 | V | D | size
CASSLEGWHGYTF | TRBV5-4 | - | -
CASSEVSYNEQFF | TRBV2 | - | -
CASSPSGRRRSGELFF | TRBV7-9 | TRBD2 | -
CASSLGQGGSPLHF | TRBV7-8 | TRBD1 | -
CASSPLALAADTQYF | TRBV7-2 | - | -
CASSYGVLQGYEQYF | TRBV6-6 | - | -
CASSFSNTEAFF | TRBV11-1 | - | -
CASSFGTGLGSPLHF | TRBV7-8 | TRBD1 | -
CASSHFLSGANVLTF | TRBV14 | - | -
CASSTRAGGPGGGELFF | TRBV28 | TRBD2 | -
CASRPGDRFSEAFF | TRBV6-5 | TRBD1 | -
CASSQEASGNTDTQYF | TRBV4-2 | TRBD2 | few
CASSFRTSGRAFSYNEQFF | TRBV27 | TRBD2 | -
CASSLGTSGRADTQYF | TRBV5-1 | TRBD2 | -
CASSPDMFPVSMHEQYF | TRBV21-1 | - | -
CASSLTGTGELFF | TRBV11-3 | - | -
CASSLLFPAGGWTEAFF | TRBV28 | TRBD1 | -